The 31 T cell receptor beta chains given below trace back to one sample, sequenced in a study of CD8+CD57+ T cells in acquired aplastic anemia. All patients picked for sequencing had shown, by flow cytometry, an expansion of CD8+CD57+ cells. Genomic DNA, the template, was used for profiling of the TCR beta VDJ and CDR3. From the reads, TCRdb called clonotypes with MiXCR, one entry per CDR3 protein. The sample holds 150,000 to 200,000 distinct CDR3 sequences, roughly two thirds seen once. Sequenced: sorted CD4+, CD8+, or CD8+CD57+ T cells (not recorded which) from PBMCs. These receptors were obtained from a human donor with aplastic anemia.

The chain links TRBV7-2 to TRBJ1-1; possible D gene TRBD1, 6 bases. This CDR3 comprises 15 residues. With 5 bases removed from V and 5 bases from J, the gap between germline ends came to 18 bases. Germline loops: CDR1 SGHTA, CDR2 FQGNSA. The CDR3 DNA follows: TGTGCCAGCAGCCCCCGAGGGGGGATGTCAACTGAAGCTTTCTTT. This codes for CASSPRGGMSTEAFF.

This rearrangement joins TRBV9 to TRBJ2-3; no definite D call. V dropped 1 base and J dropped 2 bases, with 8 bases sitting between them. The CDR3 loop spans 14 amino acids. Germline lookup yields CDR1 SGDLS and CDR2 YYNGEE. The CDR3 here is CASSVYSDTDTQYF. The DNA of the CDR3 is TGTGCCAGCAGCGTATATTCAGACACAGATACGCAGTATTTT. Using reference TRBV9 and TRBJ2-3 for the parts outside the CDR3, the full variable domain is DSGVTQTPKHLITATGQRVTLRCSPRSGDLSVYWYQQSLDQGLQFLIQYYNGEERAKGNILERFSAQQFPDLHSELNLSSLELGDSALYFCASSVYSDTDTQYFGPGTRLTVL.

The V call is TRBV20-1, the J call TRBJ2-7; 9 positions match TRBD2. In germline, CDR1 is DFQATT, CDR2 SNEGSKA (reference sequence). V dropped 1 base and J dropped 3; count of bases not matched to a gene: 4. This CDR3 has 14 amino acids. CDR3 in amino acids: CSARGDSGSYEQYF. CDR3 DNA sequence: TGCAGTGCTAGAGGGGATAGCGGGAGCTACGAGCAGTACTTC.

Concerning this clonotype itself: At one boundary the junction diverges from the germline segment, which might be a read error. This chain links TRBV6-4 with TRBJ2-2; weak D call: TRBD2 (5 bases). The CDR3 runs to 12 residues. Germline V gives CDR1 MRHNA, CDR2 SNTAGT. CDR3 protein: CASSENTGELLF. The CDR3 DNA reads as TGTGCCAGCAGTGAGAACACCGGGGAGCTGCTTTTT.

The rearrangement joins TRBV9 to TRBJ2-5, with no clear D. The germline gives CDR1 SGDLS, CDR2 YYNGEE. The CDR3 is 15 amino acids. V was pared by 4 bases and J by 5 bases, with 18 bases between. The CDR3 region has the DNA TGTGCCAGCAGCCCCCATGGGCGGCCGGTGGAGACCCAGTACTTC. This gives the protein CASSPHGRPVETQYF.

This chain connects TRBV15 to TRBJ1-4; 7 bases are shared with TRBD1. The V gene's germline CDR1 is LNHNV and CDR2 YYDKDF (reference sequence). CDR3 size: 15 residues. The V and J ends lost 0 bases and 6 bases, in that order; junction bases with no gene match: 4. In nucleotides, the CDR3 is TGTGCCACCAGCAGAGATAGAGGGGGCTATGAAAAACTGTTTTTT. It yields the protein CATSRDRGGYEKLFF.

This sequence joins TRBV5-1 and TRBJ1-1; unclear D gene. Germline CDR1 SGHRS, CDR2 YFSETQ. The CDR3 sequence is 12 residues long. V gave up 4 bases and J gave up 6 bases, with 10 bases separating them. CDR3 in DNA: TGCGCCAGCAGCGACGTGGGGTCTGAAGCTTTCTTT. Its protein is CASSDVGSEAFF.

For this clonotype: Since a much larger clone is just one base distant, this may be a read error. Here the CDR3 DNA reads TGCAGTACTAGTGGAGTAAGGCCAGCGGGGTCGGATGGCTACACCTTC. The encoded protein is CSTSGVRPAGSDGYTF. The V gene is TRBV20-1, the J gene TRBJ1-2, with D uncertain. Germline values: CDR1 DFQATT, CDR2 SNEGSKA (reference sequence). The CDR3 runs 16 residues.

This sequence joins TRBV5-4 and TRBJ1-2; D might be TRBD1 (6 bases). V dropped 2 bases and J dropped 0 bases, with 17 bases sitting between them. Germline CDR1 is SGHNT and CDR2 is YYREEE (reference sequence). This CDR3 contains 17 residues. CDR3: CASSFGTGGGTNYGYTF. CDR3 coding DNA: TGTGCCAGCAGCTTCGGGACCGGCGGGGGCACTAACTATGGCTACACCTTC.

The chain uses TRBV7-6 and TRBJ2-1, with 15 bases lining up with TRBD2. This CDR3 contains 16 residues. Trimming at V came to 3 bases and at J to 7 bases, leaving 4 bases not matched to a gene. Germline V CDR1 and CDR2: SGHVS, FNYEAQ. The CDR3 region has the DNA TGTGCCAGCAGCTTCGGACTAGCGGGAGGGATAAATGAGCAGTTCTTC. It yields the protein CASSFGLAGGINEQFF.

The chain has TRBV14 and TRBJ2-1; no reliable D call. Germline-derived CDR1 and CDR2 are SGHDN and FVKESK. Trimming took 0 bases from V and 4 from J, leaving 10 bases between them. This CDR3 has 15 residues. CDR3 protein: CASSQDPSSYNEQFF. The CDR3, as DNA: TGTGCCAGCAGCCAAGATCCCTCCTCGTACAATGAGCAGTTCTTC.

This chain connects TRBV11-1 to TRBJ1-3; D remains unclear. CDR3 length: 13 residues. Germline V CDR1 and CDR2: SGHAT, FQDESV (reference sequence). The ends were cut back, 6 bases at V and 0 bases at J, with 6 bases in the middle. The CDR3 DNA follows: TGTGCCAGCAGGCATAGCTCTGGAAACACCATATATTTT. Protein: CASRHSSGNTIYF.

The chain employs TRBV7-2 and TRBJ2-3, with a tentative D call TRBD2 (6 bases). CDR1 SGHTA and CDR2 FQGNSA come from the germline V gene. Trimming took off 5 bases at V and 2 bases at J, with 17 bases between the two ends. The CDR3 contains 16 residues. CDR3 sequence (DNA): TGTGCCAGCAGCCGCTCGGGGGACCAACTCACAGATACGCAGTATTTT. It is translated as CASSRSGDQLTDTQYF.

The V call is TRBV15, the J call TRBJ2-3; D is possibly TRBD2 (6 bases). The germline V and J ends were trimmed by 5 bases and 4 bases, with 13 bases remaining between them. Germline CDR1 reads LNHNV; CDR2 reads YYDKDF (reference sequence). The CDR3 covers 14 residues. For the CDR3, the DNA is TGTGCCACCAGCGGCCCGGGACTTCCAGATACGCAGTATTTT. Residues: CATSGPGLPDTQYF.

This clonotype has a single count. As DNA, the CDR3 is TGTGCCAGCAGCTCCGGACAGGGGTGGAACAACACCGGGGAGCTGTTTTTT. It yields the protein CASSSGQGWNNTGELFF. The genes are TRBV7-9 and TRBJ2-2; TRBD1 matches at 9 bases. Germline assignment: CDR1 SEHNR and CDR2 FQNEAQ (reference sequence). The CDR3 covers 17 residues. With 4 bases clipped from V and 2 bases from J, the junction kept 8 bases outside the gene matches.

The V gene is TRBV7-2, the J gene TRBJ2-7, with 9 bases fitting TRBD1. Trimming took 5 bases from V and 3 from J; bases not matched to a gene: 5. The germline V gene encodes CDR1 SGHTA and CDR2 FQGNSA. The CDR3 is 14 residues long. The CDR3: CASSLDRGNYEQYF. CDR3 DNA sequence: TGTGCCAGCAGCCTAGACAGGGGGAACTACGAGCAGTACTTC.

The chain couples TRBV5-1 to TRBJ2-1; the match to TRBD2 covers 11 bases. Germline CDR1 reads SGHRS; CDR2 reads YFSETQ. V shed 4 bases, J shed 13 bases, and the junction held 7 bases outside the gene matches. The CDR3 loop spans 13 amino acids. CDR3 sequence reads: CASSQEGLADQFF. The CDR3 DNA follows: TGCGCCAGCAGCCAGGAGGGACTAGCGGACCAGTTCTTC.

The chain carries TRBV19 and TRBJ2-5; D is possibly TRBD1 (5 bases). Germline CDR1 is LNHDA and CDR2 is SQIVND (reference sequence). Trimming removed 8 bases from V and 3 bases from J, with 7 bases in between. The CDR3 has 11 amino acids. CDR3 nucleotide sequence: TGTGCCAGTCGCAGGGAAGAGACCCAGTACTTC. It codes for CASRREETQYF. Full variable domain (remainder filled in from reference TRBV19 and TRBJ2-5): DGGITQSPKYLFRKEGQNVTLSCEQNLNHDAMYWYRQDPGQGLRLIYYSQIVNDFQKGDIAEGYSVSREKKESFPLTVTSAQKNPTAFYLCASRREETQYFGPGTRLLVL.

A note on this clonotype: The conserved final phenylalanine or tryptophan is absent from the CDR3, which likely points to a read error. CDR3 DNA sequence: TGTGCCAGTAGTATTGGGGGAGATACGCAGTATCTT. It codes for CASSIGGDTQYL. The chain has TRBV19 and TRBJ2-3; D is perhaps TRBD1 or TRBD2 (5 bases each). V shed 3 bases and J shed 5 bases, with 6 bases lying between them. Germline values: CDR1 LNHDA, CDR2 SQIVND (reference sequence). This CDR3 has 12 amino acids.

The CDR3 coding sequence is TGCGCCAGCAGCTTGGCTGACCAAGATACGCAGTATTTT. It translates to CASSLADQDTQYF. This chain joins TRBV5-1 and TRBJ2-3; D not certain. Trimming shortened V by 0 bases and J by 5 bases, and 7 bases separated the two germline ends. The CDR3 consists of 13 residues. Germline-derived CDR1 and CDR2 are SGHRS and YFSETQ.

This clonotype was seen a few times. The chain uses TRBV9 and TRBJ2-7, with 9 bases lining up with TRBD1. This CDR3 has 14 residues. From germline, CDR1 is SGDLS and CDR2 YYNGEE. The junction had 5 bases not matched to a gene; V was cut back by 5 bases and J by 2 bases. The CDR3 DNA is TGTGCCAGCAGTGAACGGGACAGGGCCTACGAGCAGTACTTC. This codes for CASSERDRAYEQYF.

The chain has TRBV20-1 and TRBJ2-2, with 10 bases lining up with TRBD2. The CDR3 loop spans 14 amino acids. V lost 5 bases, J lost 4 bases, and 4 bases stayed unmatched. CDR1 is DFQATT and CDR2 is SNEGSKA in the germline V gene (reference sequence). In DNA form, the CDR3 reads TGCAGTGCTCTAGCGGGAGTAGGCACCGGGGAGCTGTTTTTT. Translating gives CSALAGVGTGELFF.

The CDR3: CASRQNRDNYEQYF. CDR3 DNA sequence: TGTGCCAGCAGACAGAACCGGGACAACTACGAGCAGTACTTC. V gene TRBV7-2 combines with J gene TRBJ2-7; weak D call: TRBD1 (6 bases). Germline loops: CDR1 SGHTA, CDR2 FQGNSA. The ends were cut back, 6 bases at V and 3 bases at J, with 15 bases in the middle. The CDR3 totals 14 residues.

The V gene is TRBV20-1, the J gene TRBJ2-5; 8 bases line up with TRBD2. V gave up 2 bases and J gave up 2 bases; unmatched junction bases: 4. The CDR3 spans 14 residues. Germline V CDR1 and CDR2: DFQATT, SNEGSKA (reference sequence). CDR3 nucleotide sequence: TGCAGTGCTAGATTGTCGGGGGGGCAAGAGACCCAGTACTTC. Protein product: CSARLSGGQETQYF.

This clonotype was observed once. The chain couples TRBV7-2 to TRBJ1-5; perhaps TRBD1 as D (6 bases). CDR3 length: 14 amino acids. In germline, CDR1 is SGHTA, CDR2 FQGNSA. The V end lost 5 bases, the J end lost 1 base, and 9 bases lay between the germline ends. CDR3 loop: CASSPGASNQPQHF. DNA for the CDR3: TGTGCCAGCAGCCCAGGGGCGAGCAATCAGCCCCAGCATTTT.

The rearrangement links TRBV7-3 to TRBJ2-2; D is unresolved. V lost 5 bases to trimming and J lost 6 bases, with 10 bases between them. This CDR3 has 13 amino acids. CDR1 SGHTA and CDR2 FQGTGA come from the germline V gene. This CDR3 is CASSDSWSGELFF. The DNA of the CDR3 is TGTGCCAGCAGCGATAGTTGGTCCGGGGAGCTGTTTTTT.

This chain joins TRBV10-3 and TRBJ2-1; 8 nucleotides match TRBD2. The trim removed 4 bases at V and 7 bases at J, leaving 3 bases unmatched. CDR1 ENHRY and CDR2 SYGVKD come from the germline V gene. The CDR3 covers 13 residues. The CDR3 protein is CAISVLAGNEQFF. CDR3 sequence (DNA): TGTGCCATCAGTGTCTTAGCGGGAAATGAGCAGTTCTTC.

The gene calls are TRBV19 and TRBJ1-5; TRBD1 matches 8 bases. The CDR3 loop spans 14 amino acids. The ends lost 0 bases at V and 6 bases at J; junction bases unmatched: 1. From germline, CDR1 is LNHDA and CDR2 SQIVND (reference sequence). In DNA form, the CDR3 reads TGTGCCAGTAGTATAGACAGGGGGCTTCAGCCCCAGCATTTT. Translated: CASSIDRGLQPQHF.

The chain is built from TRBV6-4 and TRBJ2-3, with 7 bases that match TRBD2. Trimming removed 3 bases from V and 0 bases from J; junction bases left unmatched: 3. There are 15 residues in the CDR3. CDR1 is MRHNA and CDR2 is SNTAGT in the germline V gene. The CDR3 here is CASSEGSGSTDTQYF. As DNA, the CDR3 is TGTGCCAGCAGTGAGGGTAGCGGGAGCACAGATACGCAGTATTTT.

V usage is TRBV19 and J usage is TRBJ1-6, with D possibly TRBD1 on 5 matching bases. Trimming stripped 8 bases from V and 6 bases from J, with 11 bases between. This CDR3 contains 13 residues. Germline CDR1 is LNHDA and CDR2 is SQIVND (reference sequence). The CDR3 protein is CASGTELNSPLHF. The CDR3 DNA reads TGTGCCAGTGGGACGGAACTTAATTCACCCCTCCACTTT.

V usage is TRBV19 and J usage is TRBJ2-1, with 9 nucleotides matching TRBD1. J gave up 8 bases and V 3 bases, and 17 bases lay outside the gene matches. CDR3 size: 18 residues. CDR1 is LNHDA, CDR2 SQIVND, per germline (reference sequence). CDR3 loop: CASSILGSETGGWYEQFF. DNA of the CDR3: TGTGCCAGTAGTATTCTGGGGAGCGAGACAGGGGGTTGGTATGAGCAGTTCTTC. The complete variable domain, with remaining parts taken from reference TRBV19 and TRBJ2-1, reads DGGITQSPKYLFRKEGQNVTLSCEQNLNHDAMYWYRQDPGQGLRLIYYSQIVNDFQKGDIAEGYSVSREKKESFPLTVTSAQKNPTAFYLCASSILGSETGGWYEQFFGPGTRLTVL.